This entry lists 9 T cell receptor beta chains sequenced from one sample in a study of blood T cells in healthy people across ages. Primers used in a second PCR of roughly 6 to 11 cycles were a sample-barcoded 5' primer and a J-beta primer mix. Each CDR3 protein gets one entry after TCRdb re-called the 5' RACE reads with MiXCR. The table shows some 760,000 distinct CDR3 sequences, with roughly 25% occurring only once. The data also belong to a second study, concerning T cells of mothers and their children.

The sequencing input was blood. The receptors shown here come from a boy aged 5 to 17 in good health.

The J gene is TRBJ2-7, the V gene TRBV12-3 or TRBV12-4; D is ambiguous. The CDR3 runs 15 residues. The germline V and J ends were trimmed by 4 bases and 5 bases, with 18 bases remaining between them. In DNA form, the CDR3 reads TGTGCCAGCAGTTCCTTTAGTGGGTTGGGCGACGAGCAGTACTTC. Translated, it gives CASSSFSGLGDEQYF.

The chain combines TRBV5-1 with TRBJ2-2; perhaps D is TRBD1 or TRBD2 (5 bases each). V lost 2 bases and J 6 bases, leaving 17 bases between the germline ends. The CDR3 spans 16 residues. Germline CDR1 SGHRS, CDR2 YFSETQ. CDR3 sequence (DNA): TGCGCCAGCAGCTTTGGAGTGTCAGGGACGGCCGGGGAGCTGTTTTTT. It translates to CASSFGVSGTAGELFF.

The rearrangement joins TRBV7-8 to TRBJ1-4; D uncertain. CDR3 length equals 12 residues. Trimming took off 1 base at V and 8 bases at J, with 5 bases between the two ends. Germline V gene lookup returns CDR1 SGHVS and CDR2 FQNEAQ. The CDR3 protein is CASSLDLEKLFF. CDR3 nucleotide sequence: TGTGCCAGCAGCTTAGACCTGGAAAAACTGTTTTTT.

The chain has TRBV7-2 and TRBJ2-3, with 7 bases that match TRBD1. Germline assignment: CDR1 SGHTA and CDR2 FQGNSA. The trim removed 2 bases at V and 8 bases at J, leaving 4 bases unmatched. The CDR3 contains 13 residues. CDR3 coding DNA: TGTGCCAGCAGCTTAAAGGGGGCCAGTACGCAGTATTTT. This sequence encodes CASSLKGASTQYF.

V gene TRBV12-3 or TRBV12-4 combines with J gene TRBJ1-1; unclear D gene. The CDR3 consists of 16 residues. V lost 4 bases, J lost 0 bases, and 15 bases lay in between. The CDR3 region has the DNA TGTGCCAGCAGTTCCGACTCACTGAGGGTGAACACTGAAGCTTTCTTT. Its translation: CASSSDSLRVNTEAFF.

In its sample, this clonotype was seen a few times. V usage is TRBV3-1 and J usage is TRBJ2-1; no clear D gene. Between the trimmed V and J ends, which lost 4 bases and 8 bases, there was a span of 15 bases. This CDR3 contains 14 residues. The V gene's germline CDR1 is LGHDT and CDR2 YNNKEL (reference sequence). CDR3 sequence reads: CASSPPARRHEQFF. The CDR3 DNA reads TGTGCCAGCAGCCCCCCGGCAAGACGCCATGAGCAGTTCTTC.

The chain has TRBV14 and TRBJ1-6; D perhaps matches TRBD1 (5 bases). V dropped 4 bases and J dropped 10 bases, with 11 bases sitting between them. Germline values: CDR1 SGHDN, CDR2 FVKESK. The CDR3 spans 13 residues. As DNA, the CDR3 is TGTGCCAGCAGCCCCTATTGGGACTCACCCCTCCACTTT. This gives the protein CASSPYWDSPLHF.

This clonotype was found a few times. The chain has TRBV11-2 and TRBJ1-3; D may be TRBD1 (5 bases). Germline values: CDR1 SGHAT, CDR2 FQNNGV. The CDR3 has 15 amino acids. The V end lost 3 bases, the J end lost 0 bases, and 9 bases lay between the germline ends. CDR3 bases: TGTGCCAGCAGCTTTGAGGGGCGCTCTGGAAACACCATATATTTT. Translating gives CASSFEGRSGNTIYF. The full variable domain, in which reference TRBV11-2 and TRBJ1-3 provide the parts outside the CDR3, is EAGVAQSPRYKIIEKRQSVAFWCNPISGHATLYWYQQILGQGPKLLIQFQNNGVVDDSQLPKDRFSAERLKGVDSTLKIQPAKLEDSAVYLCASSFEGRSGNTIYFGEGSWLTVV.

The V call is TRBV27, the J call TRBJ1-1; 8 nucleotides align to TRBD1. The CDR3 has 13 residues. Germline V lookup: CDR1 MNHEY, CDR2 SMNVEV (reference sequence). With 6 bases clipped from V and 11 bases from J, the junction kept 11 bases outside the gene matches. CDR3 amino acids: CASRLTGELIAFF. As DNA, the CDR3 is TGTGCCAGCAGGCTGACAGGGGAGTTGATCGCTTTCTTT.